This T cell receptor beta chain was sequenced in a study of T cell repertoires in cytomegalovirus infection. Study-level results: Predominance within the ex vivo response was attributable to HLA-C-restricted CMV-specific TCR beta clonotypes.

The CDR3 covers 13 residues. Trimming pared 4 bases from V and 7 bases from J, leaving 13 bases between. Looked up from germline, CDR1 is MNHEY and CDR2 is SMNVEV (reference sequence). Each CDR3 protein is one row after TCRdb ran MiXCR on the reads. The table records about 830,000 distinct CDR3 sequences, approximately 29% of them present only once. Points on this clonotype: The target antigen is unknown.

This chain connects TRBV27 to TRBJ2-5; tentatively, D is TRBD2 (6 bases). This sample comprised cultured CD8+ T cells from PBMCs, obtained from culture after CMV antigen stimulation. This TCR was sampled from a human donor in good health (CMV status not recorded). Some clones in this sample may be carry-over from other donors' samples. The CDR3 nucleotides read TGTGCCAGCAGTTCAGACACGGAGGGGACCCAGTACTTC. Encoded protein: CASSSDTEGTQYF.